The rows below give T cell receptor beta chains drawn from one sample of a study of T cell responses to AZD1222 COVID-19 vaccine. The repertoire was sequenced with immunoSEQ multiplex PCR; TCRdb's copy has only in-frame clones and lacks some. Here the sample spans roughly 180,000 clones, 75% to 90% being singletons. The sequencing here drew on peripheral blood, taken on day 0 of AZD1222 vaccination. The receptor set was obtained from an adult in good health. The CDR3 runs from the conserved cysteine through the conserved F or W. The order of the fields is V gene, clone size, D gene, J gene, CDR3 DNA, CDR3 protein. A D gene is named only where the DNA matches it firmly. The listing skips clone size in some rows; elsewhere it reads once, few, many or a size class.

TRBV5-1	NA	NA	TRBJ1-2	TGCGCCAGCACCCCCGCAGGGCCCGGTCTGGGCTACACCTTC	CASTPAGPGLGYTF
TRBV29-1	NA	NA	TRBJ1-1	TGCAGCGTTGAGAACACTGAAGCTTTCTTT	CSVENTEAFF
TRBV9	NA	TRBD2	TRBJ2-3	TGTGCCAGCAGCGTAAGCGGGGGGGGTGCAGATACGCAGTATTTT	CASSVSGGGADTQYF
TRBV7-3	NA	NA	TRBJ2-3	TGTGCCAGCAGCTTACGAGGGGGGCAAGATACGCAGTATTTT	CASSLRGGQDTQYF
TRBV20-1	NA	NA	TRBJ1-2	TGCAGTGCTAGTAGAGGGGTACTTAGCTATGGCTACACCTTC	CSASRGVLSYGYTF
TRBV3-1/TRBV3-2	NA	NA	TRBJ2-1	TGTGCCAGCAGCCAAGAGAGGGCGGCAAAGAGCTCCTACAATGAGCAGTTCTTC	CASSQERAAKSSYNEQFF
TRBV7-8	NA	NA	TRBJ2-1	TGTGCCAGCAGCTTACTGGGGGGGGGCGTGGGCAATGAGCAGTTCTTC	CASSLLGGGVGNEQFF
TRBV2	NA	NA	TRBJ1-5	TGTGCCAGCAGTGACGCTCTACATTCCTCTCGTCAGCCCCAGCATTTT	CASSDALHSSRQPQHF
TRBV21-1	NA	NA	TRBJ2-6	TGTGCCAGCAGCAAAGGGGCTCGGGGGGCCAACGTCCTGACTTTC	CASSKGARGANVLTF
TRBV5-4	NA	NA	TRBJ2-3	TGTGCCAGCAGCTCCTCCGGTCCCGGCACAGATACGCAGTATTTT	CASSSSGPGTDTQYF
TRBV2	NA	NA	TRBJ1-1	TGTGCCAGCACACAGGACGGCGGCACTGAAGCTTTCTTT	CASTQDGGTEAFF
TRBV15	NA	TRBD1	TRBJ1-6	TGTGCCACCAGCAGAAGACAGGGGAGTGGGTCACCCCTCCACTTT	CATSRRQGSGSPLHF
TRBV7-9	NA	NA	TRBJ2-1	TGTGCCAGCAGCTTAGGTCCTGAGCAGTTCTTC	CASSLGPEQFF
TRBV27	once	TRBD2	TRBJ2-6	TGTGCCAGCAGTTTGTTTGTCAGGGAGGGAGGGGCCAACGTCCTGACTTTC	CASSLFVREGGANVLTF
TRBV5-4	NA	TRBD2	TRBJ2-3	TGTGCCAGCAGCCCGCCACTAGCGGGGGTTGAAGATACGCAGTATTTT	CASSPPLAGVEDTQYF
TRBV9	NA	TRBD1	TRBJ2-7	TGTGCCAGCAGCATCGGAACAGGGGACTACGAGCAGTACTTC	CASSIGTGDYEQYF
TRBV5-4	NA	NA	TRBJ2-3	TGTGCCAGCACGGCAGACGTTTCTAGCACAGATACGCAGTATTTT	CASTADVSSTDTQYF
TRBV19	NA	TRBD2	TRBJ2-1	TGTGCCAGTAGTCCGGGACTAGCGGGGGCCAGCTCCTACAATGAGCAGTTCTTC	CASSPGLAGASSYNEQFF
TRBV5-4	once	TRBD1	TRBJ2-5	TGTGCCAGCAGCTTTGGACAGGGTGGGGAGACCCAGTACTTC	CASSFGQGGETQYF
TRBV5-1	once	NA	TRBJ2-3	TGCGCCAGCAGCTTACAGGGTCATGGAGATACGCAGTATTTT	CASSLQGHGDTQYF
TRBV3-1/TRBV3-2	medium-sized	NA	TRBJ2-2	TGTGCCAGCGAAAGCAGGTACCGGGGGAACACCGGGGAGCTGTTTTTT	CASESRYRGNTGELFF
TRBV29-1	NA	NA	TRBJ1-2	TGCAGCGTTTTGGGGAACTATGGCTACACCTTC	CSVLGNYGYTF
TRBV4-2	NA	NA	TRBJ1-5	TGTGCCAGCAGCCAAGACTGGGCGGGGGGGCCCCAGCATTTT	CASSQDWAGGPQHF
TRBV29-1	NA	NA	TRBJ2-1	TGCAGCGTAGAAGGGGGGGACAGCTCCTACAATGAGCAGTTCTTC	CSVEGGDSSYNEQFF
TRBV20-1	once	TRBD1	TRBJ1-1	TGCAGTGCTCCTAGGACAGGGTGGGCTTTCTTT	CSAPRTGWAFF
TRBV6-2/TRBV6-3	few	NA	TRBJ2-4	TGTGCCAGCAGTTCCCTCTCAGGAACTAGGGAGATAGCCAAAAACATTCAGTACTTC	CASSSLSGTREIAKNIQYF
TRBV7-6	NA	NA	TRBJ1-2	TGTGCCAGCAGCTTCGCGGGTGGGTATGGCTACACCTTC	CASSFAGGYGYTF
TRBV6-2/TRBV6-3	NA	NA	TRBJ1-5	TGTGCCAGCAGTTACTCAGCCATTCCCAATCAGCCCCAGCATTTT	CASSYSAIPNQPQHF
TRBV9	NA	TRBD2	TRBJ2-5	TGTGCCAGCAGCGTAGGCGAGCGGGGGGGCCTTCAAGAGACCCAGTACTTC	CASSVGERGGLQETQYF
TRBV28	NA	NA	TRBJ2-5	TGTGCCAGCAGTTTATCCGGGACACCCGAGACCCAGTACTTC	CASSLSGTPETQYF
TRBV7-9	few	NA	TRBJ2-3	TGTGCCAGCAGCTTCGGGGGCACAGATACGCAGTATTTT	CASSFGGTDTQYF
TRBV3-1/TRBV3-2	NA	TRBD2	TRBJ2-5	TGTGCCAGCAGCCATTATAGCGGGGGGGCCCGGGAGACCCAGTACTTC	CASSHYSGGARETQYF
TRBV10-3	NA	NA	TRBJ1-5	TGTGCCATCAGTGAGTCTGGGAGGGCGGTCGGGAATCAGCCCCAGCATTTT	CAISESGRAVGNQPQHF
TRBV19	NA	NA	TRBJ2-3	TGTGCCAGTAGGTCTCCGGGATGGGCAGATACGCAGTATTTT	CASRSPGWADTQYF
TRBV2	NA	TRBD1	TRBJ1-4	TGTGCCAGCAGTGATTACCCGACAGGGTTTGAAAAACTGTTTTTT	CASSDYPTGFEKLFF
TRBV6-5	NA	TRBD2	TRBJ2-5	TGTGCCGGGGGAGAGCGGGGTCCAGGGGAGACCCAGTACTTC	CAGGERGPGETQYF
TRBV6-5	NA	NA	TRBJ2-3	TGTGCCAGCAGTTCCTCCCGGGCCCCCGGTGTAGATACGCAGTATTTT	CASSSSRAPGVDTQYF
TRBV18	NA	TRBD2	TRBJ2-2	TGTGCCAGCTCACCATTGGGGACTAGCGGGGATGCGAACACCGGGGAGCTGTTTTTT	CASSPLGTSGDANTGELFF
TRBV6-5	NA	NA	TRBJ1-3	TGTGCCAGCAGGAAAGACAGGTTCGGAAACACCATATATTTT	CASRKDRFGNTIYF
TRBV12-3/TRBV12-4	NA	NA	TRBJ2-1	TGTGCCAGCATTATGGACAGAAACAATGAGCAGTTCTTC	CASIMDRNNEQFF
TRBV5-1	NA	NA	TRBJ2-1	TGCGCCAGCAGCTTCCCGGGACAATGGGCCCAGTTCTTC	CASSFPGQWAQFF
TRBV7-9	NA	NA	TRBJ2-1	TGTGCCAGCAGCTTAAGGTTTGGCCGAGCCTACAATGAGCAGTTCTTC	CASSLRFGRAYNEQFF
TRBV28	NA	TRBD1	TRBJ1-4	TGTGCCAGCAGTTCGGGACAGGGGTCCGAAAAACTGTTTTTT	CASSSGQGSEKLFF
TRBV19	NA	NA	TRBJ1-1	TGTGCCAGTAGTATCGCGGGGGTCAGGGGAGAGTCGACTTTCTTT	CASSIAGVRGESTFF
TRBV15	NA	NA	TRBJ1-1	TGTGCCACCAGCAGACGACAACTGAACACTGAAGCTTTCTTT	CATSRRQLNTEAFF
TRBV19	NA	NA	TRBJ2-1	TGTGCCAGTAGTATAACTACCGGGGCAGGGTGGGGTGAGCAGTTCTTC	CASSITTGAGWGEQFF
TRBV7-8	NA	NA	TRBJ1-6	TGTGCCAGCAGCTTCGATTTTAATTCACCCCTCCACTTT	CASSFDFNSPLHF
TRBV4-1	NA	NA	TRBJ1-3	TGCGCCAGCAGCCAAGGGTCCGGGGGAAAGGGGGGAAACACCATATATTTT	CASSQGSGGKGGNTIYF
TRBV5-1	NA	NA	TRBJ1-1	TGCGCCAGCAGCTTGGCTCCCAGGGAAAACACTGAAGCTTTCTTT	CASSLAPRENTEAFF
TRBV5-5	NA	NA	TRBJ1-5	TGTGCCAGCAGCATACGACAGGTCAATCAGCCCCAGCATTTT	CASSIRQVNQPQHF
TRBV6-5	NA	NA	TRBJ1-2	TGTGCCAGCAGTTACCGACAGTTCTATGGCTACACCTTC	CASSYRQFYGYTF
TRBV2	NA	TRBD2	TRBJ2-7	TGTGCCAGCAGAGCCACTAGCGGCTACGAGCAGTACTTC	CASRATSGYEQYF
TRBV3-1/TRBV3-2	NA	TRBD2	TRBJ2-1	TGTGCCAGCAGGGGGGATGCGGGACTAGCGGGGGAGCAGTTCTTC	CASRGDAGLAGEQFF
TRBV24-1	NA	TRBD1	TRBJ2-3	TGTGCCACCAGTGATTCGGACAGGGGCAGGGTGCATACGCAGTATTTT	CATSDSDRGRVHTQYF
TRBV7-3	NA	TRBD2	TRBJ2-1	TGTGCCAGCAGCTTAAGGACTAGCGGGGGGGCGAACAATGAGCAGTTCTTC	CASSLRTSGGANNEQFF
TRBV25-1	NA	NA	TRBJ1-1	TGTGCCAGCAGTGAAGGGGGCACTGAAGCTTTCTTT	CASSEGGTEAFF
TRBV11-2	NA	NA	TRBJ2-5	TGTGCCAGCAGGGGGACATTCCAAGAGACCCAGTACTTC	CASRGTFQETQYF
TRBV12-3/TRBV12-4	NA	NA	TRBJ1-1	TGTGCCAGCAGTTTTACAAACAGGGTTTTAGCTTTCTTT	CASSFTNRVLAFF
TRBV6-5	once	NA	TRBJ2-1	TGTGCCAGCAGTTACGGGGGAAGCTCCTACAATGAGCAGTTCTTC	CASSYGGSSYNEQFF